Listed below are T cell receptor beta chains from one sample, sequenced in a study of response to subunit inactivated influenza vaccine. TCRdb fed the RT-PCR reads into MiXCR, producing one record per CDR3 protein. The data show approximately 730,000 distinct CDR3 sequences, with approximately 15% seen just once and 6% to 7% held by the top ten. The specimen was PBMCs from blood, collected around two weeks before vaccination. The source is a man in his fifties who received an inactivated influenza vaccine. The CDR3 runs from the conserved cysteine through the conserved F or W.

V: TRBV20-1; J: TRBJ2-5; CDR3: CSASWTGLSGETQYF
V: TRBV6-5; J: TRBJ2-3; CDR3: CASSYSKYGPLGDTQYF
V: TRBV6-2/TRBV6-3; J: TRBJ2-1; CDR3: CASSYLAGSNEQFF
V: TRBV3-1; J: TRBJ2-1; CDR3: CASSPTGVEYNEQFF
V: TRBV5-1; J: TRBJ2-5; CDR3: CASSLRGEGSETQYF
V: TRBV13; J: TRBJ2-7; CDR3: CASSRQGPTSYEQYF
V: TRBV28; J: TRBJ2-2; CDR3: CASSYPQGTGPTGELFF
V: TRBV6-1; J: TRBJ2-1; CDR3: CASSGTGGLSSYNEQFF
V: TRBV7-2; J: TRBJ2-1; CDR3: CASSLEGTSVNEQFF
V: TRBV7-9; J: TRBJ2-1; CDR3: CASTFLEGLNEQFF
V: TRBV5-6; J: TRBJ1-6; CDR3: CASSFPRTGYNSPLHF
V: TRBV29-1; J: TRBJ1-1; CDR3: CSVLARGGNTEAFF
V: TRBV5-1; J: TRBJ1-6; CDR3: CASSSGQDHSYNSPLHF
V: TRBV7-9; J: TRBJ2-1; CDR3: CASSPRTSPSSYNEQFF
V: TRBV7-2; J: TRBJ2-5; CDR3: CASSSPPGGETQYF
V: TRBV6-2/TRBV6-3; J: TRBJ2-7; CDR3: CASSTTSGSSYEQYF
V: TRBV29-1; J: TRBJ2-7; CDR3: CSVEGTGGGYEQYF
V: TRBV4-1; J: TRBJ2-1; CDR3: CASSPPKETEQFF
V: TRBV6-2/TRBV6-3; J: TRBJ2-3; CDR3: CASSYKISASGNIRTDTQYF
V: TRBV4-2; J: TRBJ2-3; CDR3: CASSQDIVCGTDTQYF
V: TRBV5-4; J: TRBJ2-5; CDR3: CASSSTTGGRETQYF
V: TRBV7-2; J: TRBJ2-7; CDR3: CASSSRDVYEQYF
V: TRBV5-1; J: TRBJ2-7; CDR3: CASSTGQGLSEQYF
V: TRBV7-6; J: TRBJ2-5; CDR3: CASSLTASGQETQYF
V: TRBV5-1; J: TRBJ2-1; CDR3: CASSPRTGAANEQFF
V: TRBV9; J: TRBJ2-2; CDR3: CASSATGTNTGELFF
V: TRBV4-2; J: TRBJ2-1; CDR3: CASSQDLIHLPAYNEQFF
V: TRBV10-3; J: TRBJ1-1; CDR3: CAISGGGPNTEAFF
V: TRBV20-1; J: TRBJ1-3; CDR3: CSARDQPRLGNTIYF
V: TRBV20-1; J: TRBJ2-7; CDR3: CSARDSGRAGYEQYF
V: TRBV4-3; J: TRBJ1-2; CDR3: CASSQESQNYGYTF
V: TRBV7-9; J: TRBJ2-7; CDR3: CASSRRDITYEQYF
V: TRBV4-2; J: TRBJ1-2; CDR3: CASSAGGLDYGYTF
V: TRBV15; J: TRBJ1-2; CDR3: CATSRGGRMAGEVASPGGYTF
V: TRBV28; J: TRBJ2-7; CDR3: CASSPYSTEQYF
V: TRBV7-9; J: TRBJ1-1; CDR3: CASSLTGDEGGEAFF
V: TRBV18; J: TRBJ2-1; CDR3: CASSPGSSGTYNEQFF
V: TRBV27; J: TRBJ1-2; CDR3: CASSPRQGAYGYTF
V: TRBV6-2/TRBV6-3; J: TRBJ2-5; CDR3: CASRTTGTGGKETQYF
V: TRBV9; J: TRBJ2-1; CDR3: CASSVTGLVSYNEQFF
V: TRBV11-2; J: TRBJ2-4; CDR3: CASSSGFRDSNHIQYF
V: TRBV12-3/TRBV12-4; J: TRBJ2-1; CDR3: CASSPPGQGFINEQFF
V: TRBV5-6; J: TRBJ2-3; CDR3: CASSLRWSDTQYF
V: TRBV5-1; J: TRBJ2-7; CDR3: CASRFGGGRSYEQYF
V: TRBV5-5; J: TRBJ2-5; CDR3: CASSLQGSGETQYF
V: TRBV19; J: TRBJ2-7; CDR3: CASSAGGTAYEQYF
V: TRBV27; J: TRBJ1-6; CDR3: CASSFELGGNSPLHF
V: TRBV28; J: TRBJ2-5; CDR3: CASTWTSGRRGETQYF
V: TRBV5-5; J: TRBJ2-7; CDR3: CASSLLERPVAYYEQYF
V: TRBV5-1; J: TRBJ2-5; CDR3: CASSLSPGTGVEAQYF
V: TRBV20-1; J: TRBJ1-6; CDR3: CSARIFGQYNSPLHF
V: TRBV12-3/TRBV12-4; J: TRBJ1-2; CDR3: CASLRGSLKSYGYTF
V: TRBV4-3; J: TRBJ1-1; CDR3: CASSQDIRGAGDTEAFF
V: TRBV12-3/TRBV12-4; J: TRBJ2-2; CDR3: CALRGGRRIIANTGELFF
V: TRBV6-1; J: TRBJ2-1; CDR3: CASKQGGGANEQFF
V: TRBV19; J: TRBJ1-6; CDR3: CASGTLHYSPLHF
V: TRBV2; J: TRBJ2-2; CDR3: CASGTGSLDTGELFF